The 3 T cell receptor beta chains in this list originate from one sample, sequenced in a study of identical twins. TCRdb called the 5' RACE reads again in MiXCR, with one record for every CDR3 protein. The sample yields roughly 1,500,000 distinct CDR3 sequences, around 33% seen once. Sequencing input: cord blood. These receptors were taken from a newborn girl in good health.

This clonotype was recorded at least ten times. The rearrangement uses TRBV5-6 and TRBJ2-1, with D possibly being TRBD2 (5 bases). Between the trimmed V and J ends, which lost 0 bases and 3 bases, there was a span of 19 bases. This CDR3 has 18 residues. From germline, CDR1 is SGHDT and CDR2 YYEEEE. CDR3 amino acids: CASSLGLIRGYYYNEQFF. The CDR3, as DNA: TGTGCCAGCAGCTTGGGCCTCATAAGAGGGTACTACTACAATGAGCAGTTCTTC.

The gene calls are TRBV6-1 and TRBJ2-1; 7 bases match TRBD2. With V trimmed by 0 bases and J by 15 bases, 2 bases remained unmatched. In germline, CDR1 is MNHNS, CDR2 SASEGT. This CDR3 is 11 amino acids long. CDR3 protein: CASSEAGEGFF. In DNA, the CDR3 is TGTGCCAGCAGTGAAGCGGGGGAGGGGTTCTTC.

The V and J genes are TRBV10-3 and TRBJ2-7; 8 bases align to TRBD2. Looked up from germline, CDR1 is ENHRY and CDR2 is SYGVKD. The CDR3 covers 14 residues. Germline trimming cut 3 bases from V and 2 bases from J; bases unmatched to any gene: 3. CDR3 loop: CAISEGGRPYEQYF. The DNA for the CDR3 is TGTGCCATCAGTGAAGGCGGGAGGCCCTACGAGCAGTACTTC.